These 14 T cell receptor beta chains share one sample of origin, sequenced in a study of blood T cell repertoires in COVID-19. Here immunoSEQ multiplex PCR was the method, and the copy in TCRdb shows in-frame clones only, minus some. The repertoire consists of about 210,000 clones, with 92% occurring once and the leading ten covering more than 0.95%. Source material: peripheral blood. The receptors were sampled from a man aged 25 to 40 with acute or convalescent COVID-19.

This clone was picked up one time. The chain is built from TRBV5-1 and TRBJ1-6; TRBD1 is a possible D gene (5 bases). Trimming took off 3 bases at V and 9 bases at J, with 7 bases between the two ends. The CDR3 loop spans 12 amino acids. Germline lookup yields CDR1 SGHRS and CDR2 YFSETQ. CDR3 coding DNA: TGCGCCAGCAGCTCGGGGGGTTCACCCCTCCACTTT. Its protein product is CASSSGGSPLHF.

The V and J genes are TRBV10-3 and TRBJ2-2, with D tentatively TRBD1 (5 bases). The CDR3 contains 13 residues. Germline V CDR1 and CDR2: ENHRY, SYGVKD. V lost 4 bases, J lost 7 bases, and 10 bases lay in between. CDR3 in amino acids: CAISAGSIGELFF. As DNA, the CDR3 is TGTGCCATCAGTGCAGGGTCCATCGGGGAGCTGTTTTTT.

DNA of the CDR3: TGTGCCAGCAGTTTAAGGGCAGGACAATATGGCTACACCTTC. Its translation: CASSLRAGQYGYTF. The chain couples TRBV28 to TRBJ1-2; D might be TRBD1 (5 bases). With 2 bases removed from V and 5 bases from J, the gap between germline ends came to 12 bases. The CDR3 has 14 residues. Germline loops: CDR1 MDHEN, CDR2 SYDVKM.

The chain uses TRBV30 and TRBJ1-1; 11 bases are a match to TRBD1. This CDR3 comprises 15 residues. Trimming at V came to 3 bases and at J to 2 bases, leaving 5 bases not matched to a gene. Germline values: CDR1 GTSNPN, CDR2 SVGIG (reference sequence). The CDR3 nucleotides are TGTGCCTGGAGAGGACAGGGGGCTTTTAACACTGAAGCTTTCTTT. It specifies CAWRGQGAFNTEAFF.

This clone was picked up a small number of times. The gene calls are TRBV4-2 and TRBJ2-5; 9 bases line up with TRBD1. Per the germline V gene, CDR1 is LGHNA and CDR2 is YNFKEQ. The CDR3 covers 13 residues. After removal of 5 bases from V and 4 bases from J, the junction contained 2 bases not matched to a gene. As DNA, the CDR3 is TGTGCCAGCAGCGGGACAGGGAGAGAGACCCAGTACTTC. Its translation: CASSGTGRETQYF.

The chain uses TRBV5-1 and TRBJ2-1; 9 bases line up with TRBD2. The CDR3 has 17 residues. CDR1 and CDR2 from the germline V gene are SGHRS and YFSETQ. V trimming: 4 bases; J trimming: 5 bases; junction bases outside the gene matches: 13. Here the CDR3 DNA reads TGCGCCAGCAGCGCAGGGATTGGAGCGGGAGGTGACAATGAGCAGTTCTTC. Translated, it gives CASSAGIGAGGDNEQFF.

The V call is TRBV28, the J call TRBJ2-3; 9 nucleotides match TRBD2. CDR3 length: 16 amino acids. Germline V CDR1 and CDR2: MDHEN, SYDVKM. V was pared by 4 bases and J by 6 bases, with 11 bases of the junction left unmatched. The CDR3 DNA reads TGTGCCAGCAGTTCCCCGACTAGCGGTCTGTGGGATACGCAGTATTTT. It codes for CASSSPTSGLWDTQYF.

The V gene is TRBV4-1, the J gene TRBJ1-5; a possible D gene is TRBD1 (5 bases). V lost 4 bases, J lost 0 bases, and 16 bases lay in between. The germline V gene encodes CDR1 MGHRA and CDR2 YSYEKL. The CDR3 length is 17 residues. The CDR3: CASSLLLQVYSNQPQHF. In DNA, the CDR3 is TGCGCCAGCAGCCTCCTGTTACAGGTCTATAGCAATCAGCCCCAGCATTTT.

The rearrangement links TRBV11-2 to TRBJ1-2; 9 bases line up with TRBD1. CDR3 length equals 14 residues. Germline V lookup: CDR1 SGHAT, CDR2 FQNNGV. V shed 5 bases, J shed 7 bases, and the junction held 8 bases outside the gene matches. The CDR3 protein is CASSRDRDWRGYTF. The DNA of the CDR3 is TGTGCCAGCAGCCGGGACAGGGACTGGCGTGGCTACACCTTC. Variable domain in full (rest from reference TRBV11-2 and TRBJ1-2): EAGVAQSPRYKIIEKRQSVAFWCNPISGHATLYWYQQILGQGPKLLIQFQNNGVVDDSQLPKDRFSAERLKGVDSTLKIQPAKLEDSAVYLCASSRDRDWRGYTFGSGTRLTVV.

This clone was picked up one time. This chain joins TRBV5-1 and TRBJ2-3, with TRBD2 matching over 8 bases. Germline assignment: CDR1 SGHRS and CDR2 YFSETQ. The V gene end was trimmed by 0 bases and the J gene end by 4 bases; junction bases not matched to a gene: 7. There are 16 residues in the CDR3. CDR3 residues: CASSLGTSGPPDTQYF. As DNA, the CDR3 is TGCGCCAGCAGCTTGGGCACTAGCGGCCCTCCAGATACGCAGTATTTT.

The chain employs TRBV28 and TRBJ2-5; the D gene is possibly TRBD2 (6 bases). CDR1 MDHEN and CDR2 SYDVKM come from the germline V gene. The V end lost 4 bases, the J end lost 5 bases, and 23 bases lay between the germline ends. This CDR3 has 17 amino acids. The DNA of the CDR3 is TGTGCCAGCAGTTGGGGTGTTCGGACTATTCGTTTGGAGACCCAGTACTTC. This gives the protein CASSWGVRTIRLETQYF.

The CDR3 here is CASSLNQGETQYF. The CDR3 nucleotides read TGTGCCAGCAGTCTGAACCAGGGGGAGACCCAGTACTTC. The chain combines TRBV7-3 with TRBJ2-5; possible D gene TRBD1, 6 bases. The CDR3 is 13 amino acids. Trimming shortened V by 6 bases and J by 5 bases, and 13 bases separated the two germline ends. Germline loops: CDR1 SGHTA, CDR2 FQGTGA.

This chain links TRBV6-5 with TRBJ1-1; D is unclear. The V gene lost 8 bases and the J gene lost 3 bases, with 19 bases spanning the gap. Germline V gives CDR1 MNHEY, CDR2 SVGAGI. The CDR3 is made up of 15 amino acids. In nucleotides, the CDR3 is TGTGCCAGCGTGCCTCCGATCAGCGAGGACACTGAAGCTTTCTTT. Residues: CASVPPISEDTEAFF.

V and J are TRBV6-1 and TRBJ2-7; 13 nucleotides line up with TRBD2. Germline trimming cut 4 bases from V and 1 base from J; bases unmatched to any gene: 4. Germline lookup yields CDR1 MNHNS and CDR2 SASEGT. The CDR3 is 16 amino acids. CDR3 nucleotide sequence: TGTGCCAGCAGTGGACTAGCGGGAGGAAGGTCCTACGAGCAGTACTTC. Protein: CASSGLAGGRSYEQYF.